The source of this T cell receptor beta chain is a study of T cells in Graves' hyperthyroidism and ophthalmopathy. Study-level information: Peripheral blood samples were taken at initial diagnosis, prior to any treatment. Study results and caveats: The authors' 13 V-J model separated ophthalmopathy from stable hyperthyroidism. Most clonotypes expanded in the thyroid (above 0.001) were also present in blood.

Germline lookup yields CDR1 MNHNS and CDR2 SASEGT. The CDR3 has 17 residues. V lost 6 bases and J lost 3, with 21 bases in between. A word on this clonotype: Antigen specificity is unknown.

RNA transcripts yielded amplified TCR beta CDR3 regions. With the HTBI primer set, the TCR CDR3 went through a first round of RT-PCR. TCRdb passed the multiplex PCR reads through MiXCR, listing each CDR3 protein once. The table has 500,000 to 550,000 distinct CDR3 sequences, around 20% seen once. This chain links TRBV6-1 with TRBJ1-5; possibly TRBD1 for D (5 bases). This receptor was taken from a man aged 18 to 30 with Graves' hyperthyroidism. Specimen: blood. The CDR3 DNA reads as TGTGCCAGCAGCAACGGGGGTTTAGTGGGTTCCAATCAGCCCCAGCATTTT. It specifies CASSNGGLVGSNQPQHF.